This TCR beta chain was identified during a study of T cell responses to AZD1222 COVID-19 vaccine. Profiled with immunoSEQ multiplex PCR; TCRdb holds only in-frame clones, not every one. Found here are 210,000 or so clones, less than 95% of them singletons; the top ten hold approximately 1.5%. The CDR3 totals 11 residues. Trimming removed 6 bases from V and 3 bases from J, with 5 bases in between. Germline V CDR1 and CDR2: LGHNT, FRNRAP. Whole-study findings and limits: The breadth and depth of Spike-specific TCRs increased once two AZD1222 doses had been given.

In the case of this clone: No antigen is known for it.

The material was peripheral blood, obtained 28 days after the second dose of the MenACWY control vaccine. The chain employs TRBV12-5 and TRBJ2-5; no reliable D call. This TCR derives from an adult who received the MenACWY meningococcal vaccine as a control. The CDR3 protein is CASGLEETQYF. CDR3 nucleotides: TGTGCTAGTGGATTAGAAGAGACCCAGTACTTC.